Below are 18 T cell receptor beta chains sequenced from a single sample in a study of T-cell memory formation after mild COVID-19. MiXCR, applied by TCRdb to the 5' RACE reads, yields one record per CDR3 protein. The sample includes about 160,000 distinct CDR3 sequences, roughly 28% seen only once; the top ten take more than 10%. The sample consisted of PBMCs or a T cell subset sorted from them (not recorded which). The receptors were gathered from an adult woman who had mild COVID-19 (a few samples of this study predate the infection). Cell type and time point are not known.

In this sample, this clonotype turned up a few times. The rearrangement joins TRBV12-3 or TRBV12-4 to TRBJ1-5; no clear D. The CDR3 is 14 amino acids. V was pared by 1 base and J by 5 bases, with 9 bases between. CDR3 sequence (DNA): TGTGCCAGCAGTTTAGGAGGGTCATATCAGCCCCAGCATTTT. Translating it yields CASSLGGSYQPQHF.

This clonotype was picked up a small number of times. The rearrangement links TRBV7-8 to TRBJ1-2; D unclear. Germline V gives CDR1 SGHVS, CDR2 FQNEAQ. The length of the CDR3 is 16 residues. The V and J ends lost 5 bases and 9 bases respectively, with 25 bases between them. CDR3 DNA sequence: TGTGCCAGCAGCCACGAGTACGGCCCGGAGGGCAATAGCTACACCTTC. Translating it yields CASSHEYGPEGNSYTF. The whole variable domain, remainder taken from reference TRBV7-8 and TRBJ1-2, is GAGVSQSPRYKVAKRGQDVALRCDPISGHVSLFWYQQALGQGPEFLTYFQNEAQLDKSGLPSDRFFAERPEGSVSTLKIQRTQQEDSAVYLCASSHEYGPEGNSYTFGSGTRLTVV.

This sequence joins TRBV6-6 and TRBJ1-6; D gene unclear. Per the germline V gene, CDR1 is MNHNY and CDR2 is SVGAGI (reference sequence). Trimming pared 7 bases from V and 6 bases from J, leaving 16 bases between. CDR3 length: 15 residues. Here the CDR3 DNA reads TGTGCCAGCACCCTTAGGGCAGATGGTAATTCACCCCTCCACTTT. This gives the protein CASTLRADGNSPLHF.

The sample holds many counts of this clonotype. This chain joins TRBV12-3 or TRBV12-4 and TRBJ2-1, with D unresolved. V was pared by 3 bases and J by 8 bases, with 11 bases between. This CDR3 contains 13 residues. The CDR3 region is CASSFATPHEQFF. CDR3 sequence (DNA): TGTGCCAGCAGTTTCGCCACTCCCCATGAGCAGTTCTTC.

The chain combines TRBV30 with TRBJ2-5; D is possibly TRBD2 (5 bases). This CDR3 is built from 13 residues. The germline gives CDR1 GTSNPN, CDR2 SVGIG (reference sequence). The V end was cut by 7 bases, the J end by 5 bases, with 17 bases between. The CDR3 here is CASAGTLGETQYF. CDR3 coding DNA: TGTGCCTCCGCGGGCACCCTGGGGGAGACCCAGTACTTC.

The rearrangement uses TRBV7-2 and TRBJ2-5, with 7 bases aligning to TRBD1. This CDR3 contains 14 residues. Germline trimming cut 8 bases from V and 3 bases from J; bases unmatched to any gene: 9. Germline loops: CDR1 SGHTA, CDR2 FQGNSA. CDR3 nucleotides: TGTGCCAGCGCACTAGGGACAGCGAAAGAGACCCAGTACTTC. Protein: CASALGTAKETQYF.

CDR3 loop: CSAREILSLRGGVTQYF. The CDR3 DNA reads TGCAGTGCTAGAGAGATCCTATCGCTGCGGGGGGGCGTTACGCAGTATTTT. This chain connects TRBV20-1 to TRBJ2-3; TRBD2 matches at 9 bases. The junction had 15 bases not matched to a gene; V was cut back by 0 bases and J by 8 bases. Germline values: CDR1 DFQATT, CDR2 SNEGSKA (reference sequence). The CDR3 is 17 residues long.

The chain carries TRBV5-4 and TRBJ2-3; 11 nucleotides match TRBD1. Germline lookup yields CDR1 SGHNT and CDR2 YYREEE (reference sequence). This CDR3 has 14 residues. The trim removed 4 bases at V and 3 bases at J, leaving 1 base unmatched. The CDR3 region is CASSRDRGTDTQYF. The CDR3 bases are TGTGCCAGCAGCCGGGACAGGGGGACAGATACGCAGTATTTT. Combining the CDR3 with reference TRBV5-4 and TRBJ2-3 gives the whole variable domain ETGVTQSPTHLIKTRGQQVTLRCSSQSGHNTVSWYQQALGQGPQFIFQYYREEENGRGNFPPRFSGLQFPNYSSELNVNALELDDSALYLCASSRDRGTDTQYFGPGTRLTVL.

The chain is built from TRBV9 and TRBJ2-2; no definite D call. The germline V gene encodes CDR1 SGDLS and CDR2 YYNGEE. The CDR3 totals 13 residues. Trimming pared 4 bases from V and 5 bases from J, leaving 9 bases between. The CDR3 coding sequence is TGTGCCAGCAGCCCGGTGGGGACCGGGGAGCTGTTTTTT. It translates to CASSPVGTGELFF.

This clonotype appeared a few times. The chain uses TRBV9 and TRBJ1-2; the D is unclear. CDR3 length: 10 amino acids. Trimming took off 3 bases at V and 8 bases at J, with 5 bases between the two ends. Germline V gives CDR1 SGDLS, CDR2 YYNGEE. CDR3 protein: CASSGEGYTF. The CDR3 bases are TGTGCCAGCAGCGGAGAGGGCTACACCTTC.

The genes are TRBV27 and TRBJ2-7; D not certain. CDR1 is MNHEY, CDR2 SMNVEV, per germline (reference sequence). V lost 7 bases to trimming and J lost 2 bases, with 21 bases between them. The CDR3 loop spans 16 amino acids. CDR3 DNA: TGTGCCAGCAAGCTGTATACCAGGAGCCTCCCCTACGAGCAGTACTTC. Residues: CASKLYTRSLPYEQYF.

The chain links TRBV9 to TRBJ2-2; TRBD2 agrees at 8 bases. V was pared by 0 bases and J by 4 bases, with 2 bases of the junction left unmatched. The CDR3 totals 15 residues. Germline-derived CDR1 and CDR2 are SGDLS and YYNGEE. This chain's CDR3 is CASSVESGGTGELFF. The DNA for the CDR3 is TGTGCCAGCAGCGTAGAGAGCGGGGGCACCGGGGAGCTGTTTTTT.

The V call is TRBV4-3, the J call TRBJ1-5; no definite D call. The V gene's germline CDR1 is LGHNA and CDR2 YSLEER. V lost 0 bases and J lost 5, with 8 bases in between. The CDR3 is 14 residues long. In DNA form, the CDR3 reads TGCGCCAGCAGCCAAGAGTTCGGTTATCAGCCCCAGCATTTT. Its protein is CASSQEFGYQPQHF.

CDR3 bases: TGTGCCAGCAGCTTAGTCACTAGCGGCCCGAGGCATGAGCAGTTCTTC. It yields the protein CASSLVTSGPRHEQFF. The V gene is TRBV11-2, the J gene TRBJ2-1, with 8 bases that match TRBD2. Germline CDR1 SGHAT, CDR2 FQNNGV. J gave up 8 bases and V 1 base, and 10 bases lay outside the gene matches. CDR3 length: 16 residues.

The rearrangement uses TRBV20-1 and TRBJ2-7, with TRBD2 matching over 8 bases. The J segment lost 7 bases and the V segment lost 5 bases, leaving 25 bases of the junction unmatched. The CDR3 consists of 18 residues. Germline V gene lookup returns CDR1 DFQATT and CDR2 SNEGSKA (reference sequence). DNA of the CDR3: TGCAGTGCTTCACAGGGTATCGGGAGGGAGATCCCCCATGGGGAGCAGTACTTC. Amino acid sequence: CSASQGIGREIPHGEQYF.

The chain uses TRBV6-5 and TRBJ2-1, with 9 positions matching TRBD2. The CDR3 runs to 14 residues. Trimming at V came to 10 bases and at J to 7 bases, leaving 11 bases not matched to a gene. From germline, CDR1 is MNHEY and CDR2 SVGAGI. The CDR3 region has the DNA TGTGCCACCCTAGGACTAGCGAGGAATAATGAGCAGTTCTTC. It specifies CATLGLARNNEQFF.

The chain joins TRBV12-3 or TRBV12-4 to TRBJ2-5; 12 bases align to TRBD2. With 5 bases clipped from V and 5 bases from J, the junction kept 12 bases outside the gene matches. This CDR3 is 17 amino acids long. In DNA form, the CDR3 reads TGTGCCAGCAGTCCTCTAGCGGGAGGGCCGCGGGGGGAGACCCAGTACTTC. Translating it yields CASSPLAGGPRGETQYF.

This clonotype occurred a few times. The chain combines TRBV7-9 with TRBJ1-2; D is unclear. The CDR3 is 13 residues long. Trimming pared 4 bases from V and 3 bases from J, leaving 9 bases between. Germline-derived CDR1 and CDR2 are SEHNR and FQNEAQ (reference sequence). The CDR3 here is CASSYPLDYGYTF. For the CDR3, the DNA is TGTGCCAGCAGCTACCCCTTGGACTATGGCTACACCTTC.